This T cell receptor beta chain appears in the sequencing data of a study of blood T cell repertoires in COVID-19. Study-level information: Donors in the United States, Italy and Spain gave samples during acute or convalescent COVID-19.

Sequencing was performed with immunoSEQ multiplex PCR; in TCRdb, only in-frame clones are kept and a portion is missing. The table includes around 300,000 clones, approximately 85% detected once. Between the trimmed V and J ends, which lost 1 base and 9 bases, there was a span of 19 bases. This CDR3 has 16 amino acids. The V gene's germline CDR1 is SGHTA and CDR2 FQGNSA. This chain joins TRBV7-2 and TRBJ2-1, with a tentative D call TRBD2 (7 bases). The specimen sequenced was peripheral blood. The TCR comes from a man younger than 30 with active or convalescent COVID-19. The CDR3 loop reads CASSLGTRGSSGEQFF. In DNA, the CDR3 is TGTGCCAGCAGCTTAGGGACTAGGGGGTCGAGTGGTGAGCAGTTCTTC.